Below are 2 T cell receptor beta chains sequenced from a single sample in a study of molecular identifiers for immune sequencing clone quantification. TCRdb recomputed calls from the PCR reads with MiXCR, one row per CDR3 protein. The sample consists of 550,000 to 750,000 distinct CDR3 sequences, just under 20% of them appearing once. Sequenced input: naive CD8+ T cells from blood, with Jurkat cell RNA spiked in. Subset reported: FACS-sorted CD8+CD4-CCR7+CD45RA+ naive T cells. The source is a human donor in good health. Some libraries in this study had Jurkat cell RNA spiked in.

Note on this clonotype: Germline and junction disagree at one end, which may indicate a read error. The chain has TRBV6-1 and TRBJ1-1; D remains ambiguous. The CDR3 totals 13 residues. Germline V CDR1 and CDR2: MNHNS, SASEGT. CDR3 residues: CAGSEVRNTEAFF. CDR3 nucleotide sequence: TGTGCCGGCAGTGAAGTTCGGAACACTGAGGCTTTCTTT.

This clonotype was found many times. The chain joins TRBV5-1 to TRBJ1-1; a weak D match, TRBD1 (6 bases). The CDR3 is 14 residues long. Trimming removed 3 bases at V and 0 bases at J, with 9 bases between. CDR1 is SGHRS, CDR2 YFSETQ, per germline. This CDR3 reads CASSYREMNTEAFF. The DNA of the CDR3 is TGCGCCAGCAGCTACAGGGAAATGAACACTGAAGCTTTCTTT.